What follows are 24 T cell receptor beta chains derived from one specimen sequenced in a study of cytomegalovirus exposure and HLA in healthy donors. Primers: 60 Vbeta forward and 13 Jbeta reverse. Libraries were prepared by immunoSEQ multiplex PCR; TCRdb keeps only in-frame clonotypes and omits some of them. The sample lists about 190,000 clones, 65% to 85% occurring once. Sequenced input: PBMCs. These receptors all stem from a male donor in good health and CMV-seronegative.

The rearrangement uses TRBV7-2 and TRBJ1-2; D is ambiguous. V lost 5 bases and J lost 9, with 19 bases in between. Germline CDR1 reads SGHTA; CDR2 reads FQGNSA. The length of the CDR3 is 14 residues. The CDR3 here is CASSNSVGVRSYTF. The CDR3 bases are TGTGCCAGCAGCAACTCGGTCGGGGTCCGGAGCTACACCTTC.

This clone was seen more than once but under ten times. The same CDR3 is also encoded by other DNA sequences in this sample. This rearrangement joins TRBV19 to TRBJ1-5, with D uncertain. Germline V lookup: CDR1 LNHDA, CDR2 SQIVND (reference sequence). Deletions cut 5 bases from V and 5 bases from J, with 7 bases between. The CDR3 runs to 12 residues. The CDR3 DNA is TGTGCCAGTAGTCCCCGCGATCAGCCCCAGCATTTT. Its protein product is CASSPRDQPQHF. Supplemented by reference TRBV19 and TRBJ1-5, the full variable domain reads DGGITQSPKYLFRKEGQNVTLSCEQNLNHDAMYWYRQDPGQGLRLIYYSQIVNDFQKGDIAEGYSVSREKKESFPLTVTSAQKNPTAFYLCASSPRDQPQHFGDGTRLSIL.

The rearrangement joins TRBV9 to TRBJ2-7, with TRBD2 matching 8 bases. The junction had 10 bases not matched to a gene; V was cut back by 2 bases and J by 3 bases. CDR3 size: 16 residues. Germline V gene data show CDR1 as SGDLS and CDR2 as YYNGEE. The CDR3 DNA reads TGTGCCAGCAGCGTCTCAACGGGAGGGCCTATCTACGAGCAGTACTTC. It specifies CASSVSTGGPIYEQYF.

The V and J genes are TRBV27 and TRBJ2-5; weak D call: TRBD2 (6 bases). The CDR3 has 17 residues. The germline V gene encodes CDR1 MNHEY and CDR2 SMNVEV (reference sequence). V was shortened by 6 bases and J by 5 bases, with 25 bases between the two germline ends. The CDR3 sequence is CASRPSWVAVARETQYF. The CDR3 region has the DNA TGTGCCAGCAGACCTTCCTGGGTAGCGGTGGCCCGGGAGACCCAGTACTTC.

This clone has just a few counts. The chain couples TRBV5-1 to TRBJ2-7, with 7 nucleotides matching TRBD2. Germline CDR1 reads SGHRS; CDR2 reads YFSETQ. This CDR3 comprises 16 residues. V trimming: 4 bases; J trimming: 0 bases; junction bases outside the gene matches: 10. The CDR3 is CASSGGDFRSSYEQYF. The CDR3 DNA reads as TGCGCCAGCAGCGGGGGGGACTTCCGCAGCTCCTACGAGCAGTACTTC.

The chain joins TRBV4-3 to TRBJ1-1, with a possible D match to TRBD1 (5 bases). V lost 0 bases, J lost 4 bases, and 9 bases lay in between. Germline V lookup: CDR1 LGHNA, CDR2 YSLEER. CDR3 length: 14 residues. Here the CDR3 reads CASSQEIGGTEAFF. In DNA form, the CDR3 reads TGCGCCAGCAGCCAAGAAATCGGGGGCACTGAAGCTTTCTTT.

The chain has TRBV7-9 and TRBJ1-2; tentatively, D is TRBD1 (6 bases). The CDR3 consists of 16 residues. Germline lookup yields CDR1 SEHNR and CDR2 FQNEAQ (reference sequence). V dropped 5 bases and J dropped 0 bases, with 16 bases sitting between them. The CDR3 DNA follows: TGTGCCAGCAGCCCACATAGACAGGAAACTAACTATGGCTACACCTTC. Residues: CASSPHRQETNYGYTF. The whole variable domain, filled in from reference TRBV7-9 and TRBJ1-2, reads DTGVSQNPRHKITKRGQNVTFRCDPISEHNRLYWYRQTLGQGPEFLTYFQNEAQLEKSRLLSDRFSAERPKGSFSTLEIQRTEQGDSAMYLCASSPHRQETNYGYTFGSGTRLTVV.

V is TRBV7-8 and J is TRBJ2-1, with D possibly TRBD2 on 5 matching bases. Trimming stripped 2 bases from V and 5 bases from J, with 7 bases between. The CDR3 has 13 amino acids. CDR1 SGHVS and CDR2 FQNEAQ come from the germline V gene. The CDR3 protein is CASSLRENNEQFF. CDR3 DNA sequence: TGTGCCAGCAGCTTACGGGAAAACAATGAGCAGTTCTTC.

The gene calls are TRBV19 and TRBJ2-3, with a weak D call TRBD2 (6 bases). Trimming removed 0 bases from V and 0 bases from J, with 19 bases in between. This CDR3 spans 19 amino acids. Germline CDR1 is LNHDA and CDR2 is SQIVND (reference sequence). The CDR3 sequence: CASSIDPDRTITSTDTQYF. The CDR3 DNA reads TGTGCCAGTAGTATAGATCCCGACCGGACTATCACTAGCACAGATACGCAGTATTTT. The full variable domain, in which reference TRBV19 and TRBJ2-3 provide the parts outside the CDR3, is DGGITQSPKYLFRKEGQNVTLSCEQNLNHDAMYWYRQDPGQGLRLIYYSQIVNDFQKGDIAEGYSVSREKKESFPLTVTSAQKNPTAFYLCASSIDPDRTITSTDTQYFGPGTRLTVL.

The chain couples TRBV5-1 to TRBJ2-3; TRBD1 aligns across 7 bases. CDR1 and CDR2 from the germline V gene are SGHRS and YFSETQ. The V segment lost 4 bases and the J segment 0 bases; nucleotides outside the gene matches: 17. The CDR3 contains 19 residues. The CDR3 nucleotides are TGCGCCAGCAGCGCGGAGGACCCGGGACAGTTAACTAGCACAGATACGCAGTATTTT. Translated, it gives CASSAEDPGQLTSTDTQYF.

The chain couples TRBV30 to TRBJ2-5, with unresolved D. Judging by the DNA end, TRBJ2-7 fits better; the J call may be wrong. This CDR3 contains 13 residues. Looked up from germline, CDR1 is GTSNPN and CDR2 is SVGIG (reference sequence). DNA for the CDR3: TGTGCCTGGAGTGAAGGACGAGACTACGAGCAGTACTTC. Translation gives CAWSEGRDYEQYF.

CDR3 region: CASSLQGDSSYEQYF. In DNA, the CDR3 is TGTGCCAGCAGCTTACAGGGGGACAGCTCCTACGAGCAGTACTTC. The chain carries TRBV7-2 and TRBJ2-7; 7 bases agree with TRBD1. The CDR3 spans 15 residues. V shed 2 bases, J shed 0 bases, and the junction held 4 bases outside the gene matches. CDR1 is SGHTA and CDR2 is FQGNSA in the germline V gene.

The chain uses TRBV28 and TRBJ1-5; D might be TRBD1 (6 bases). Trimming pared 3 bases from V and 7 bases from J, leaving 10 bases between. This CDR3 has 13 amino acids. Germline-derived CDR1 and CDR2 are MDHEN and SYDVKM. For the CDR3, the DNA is TGTGCCAGCAGTTTGGCAGGGGCCCAGCCCCAGCATTTT. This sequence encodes CASSLAGAQPQHF.

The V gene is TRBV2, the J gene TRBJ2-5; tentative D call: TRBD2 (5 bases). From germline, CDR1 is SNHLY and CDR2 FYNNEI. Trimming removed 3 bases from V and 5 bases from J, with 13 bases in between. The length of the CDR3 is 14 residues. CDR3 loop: CASSDSSLRETQYF. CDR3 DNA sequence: TGTGCCAGCAGTGACTCTAGCTTGAGGGAGACCCAGTACTTC.

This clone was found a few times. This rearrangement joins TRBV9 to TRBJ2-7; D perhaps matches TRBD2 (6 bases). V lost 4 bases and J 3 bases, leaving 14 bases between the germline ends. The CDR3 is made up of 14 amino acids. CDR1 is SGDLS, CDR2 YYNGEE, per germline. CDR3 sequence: CASSPQGLFYEQYF. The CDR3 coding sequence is TGTGCCAGCAGCCCTCAGGGACTGTTCTACGAGCAGTACTTC. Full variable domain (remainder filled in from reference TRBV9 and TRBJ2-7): DSGVTQTPKHLITATGQRVTLRCSPRSGDLSVYWYQQSLDQGLQFLIQYYNGEERAKGNILERFSAQQFPDLHSELNLSSLELGDSALYFCASSPQGLFYEQYFGPGTRLTVT.

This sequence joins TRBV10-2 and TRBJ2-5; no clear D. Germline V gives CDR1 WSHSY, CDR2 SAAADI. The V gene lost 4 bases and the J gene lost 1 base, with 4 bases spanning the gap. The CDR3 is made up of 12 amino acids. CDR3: CASSASQETQYF. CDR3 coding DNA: TGCGCCAGCAGTGCCTCCCAAGAGACCCAGTACTTC.

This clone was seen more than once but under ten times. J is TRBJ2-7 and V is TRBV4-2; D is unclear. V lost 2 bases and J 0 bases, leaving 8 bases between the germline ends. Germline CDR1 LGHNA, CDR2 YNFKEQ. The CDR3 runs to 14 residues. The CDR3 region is CASSQIGNSYEQYF. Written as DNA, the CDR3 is TGTGCCAGCAGCCAAATCGGTAACTCCTACGAGCAGTACTTC.

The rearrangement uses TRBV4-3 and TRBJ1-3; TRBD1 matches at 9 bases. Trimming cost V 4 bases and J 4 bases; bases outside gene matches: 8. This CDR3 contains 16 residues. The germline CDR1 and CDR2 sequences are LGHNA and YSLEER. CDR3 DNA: TGCGCCAGCAGCCTCGTCACAGGGGGCGCAGGAAACACCATATATTTT. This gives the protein CASSLVTGGAGNTIYF.

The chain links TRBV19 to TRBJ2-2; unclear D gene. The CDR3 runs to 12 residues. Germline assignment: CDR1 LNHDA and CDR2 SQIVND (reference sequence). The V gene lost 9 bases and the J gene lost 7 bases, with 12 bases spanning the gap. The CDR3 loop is CASSLNSGELFF. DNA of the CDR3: TGTGCCAGCTCGCTGAATAGCGGGGAGCTGTTTTTT.

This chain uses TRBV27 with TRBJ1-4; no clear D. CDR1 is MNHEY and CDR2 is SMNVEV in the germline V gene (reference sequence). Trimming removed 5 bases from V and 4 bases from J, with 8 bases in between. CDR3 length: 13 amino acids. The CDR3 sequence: CASSRSRNEKLFF. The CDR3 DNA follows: TGTGCCAGCAGTAGGAGCCGTAATGAAAAACTGTTTTTT.

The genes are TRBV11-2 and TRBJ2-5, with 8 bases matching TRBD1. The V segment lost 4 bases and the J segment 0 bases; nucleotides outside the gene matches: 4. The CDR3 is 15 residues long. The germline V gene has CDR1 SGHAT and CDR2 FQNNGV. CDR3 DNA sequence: TGTGCCAGCAGCTCCTTACAGGGGGACCAAGAGACCCAGTACTTC. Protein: CASSSLQGDQETQYF.

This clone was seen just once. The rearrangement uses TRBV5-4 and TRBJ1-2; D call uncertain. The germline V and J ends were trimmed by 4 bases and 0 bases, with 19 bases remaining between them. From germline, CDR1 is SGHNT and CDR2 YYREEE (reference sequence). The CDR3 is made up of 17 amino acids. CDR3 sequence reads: CASSPRAAGISNYGYTF. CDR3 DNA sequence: TGTGCCAGCAGCCCGAGGGCCGCGGGGATATCTAACTATGGCTACACCTTC.

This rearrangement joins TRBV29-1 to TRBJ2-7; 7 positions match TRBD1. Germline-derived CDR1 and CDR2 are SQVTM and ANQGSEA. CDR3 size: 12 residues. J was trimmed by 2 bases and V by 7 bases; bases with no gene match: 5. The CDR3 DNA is TGCAGCGCCGGACAGGCCACCTACGAGCAGTACTTC. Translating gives CSAGQATYEQYF.

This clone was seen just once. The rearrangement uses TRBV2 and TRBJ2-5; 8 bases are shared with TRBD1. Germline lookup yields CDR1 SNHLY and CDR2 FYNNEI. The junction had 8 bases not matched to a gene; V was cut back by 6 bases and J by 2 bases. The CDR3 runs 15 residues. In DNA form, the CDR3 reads TGTGCCAGCAGAACAGGGGGACCGGGGCAAGAGACCCAGTACTTC. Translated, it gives CASRTGGPGQETQYF.